Shown below are 29 T cell receptor beta chains from a single sample sequenced in a study of beta chain features in type 1 diabetes (dated by TCRdb to 2016 to 2018). Libraries were built with the immunoSEQ multiplex PCR assay. The entire isolated RNA was reverse transcribed using the High Capacity cDNA Reverse Transcription Kit, and thus expressed TCRB transcripts were sequenced. This immuneACCESS table, as held by TCRdb, lists in-frame sequences with V and J called but not all clones. Of the missing ones, under half trace to an unresolved V gene in checked studies; the others have no known cause. In all, the sample holds 250,000 or so clones, and roughly 70% of those were seen once. Roughly 0.048% of the sample is held by the ten biggest clonotypes. The sample comprised naive CD4+ T cells from blood. The cell subset or site label of this sample denotes: true naive CD4+ T cells. The receptors were gathered from a man aged 25-45 years in good health.

This clone occurred once. The chain carries TRBV18 and TRBJ2-3; a weak D match, TRBD2 (5 bases). Germline CDR1 KGHSH, CDR2 LQKENI. V shed 1 base and J shed 1 base, with 6 bases lying between them. CDR3 length: 14 amino acids. The CDR3 protein is CASSPRSGTDTQYF. In DNA, the CDR3 is TGTGCCAGCTCACCACGTAGCGGCACAGATACGCAGTATTTT.

This clone has just a few counts. Other DNA sequences in this specimen translate into the identical CDR3. This chain uses TRBV30 with TRBJ1-1; D is possibly TRBD1 (6 bases). The germline V gene has CDR1 GTSNPN and CDR2 SVGIG (reference sequence). V was trimmed by 0 bases and J by 2 bases, leaving 7 bases between them. This CDR3 has 13 amino acids. The CDR3 is CAWSVQGNTEAFF. DNA of the CDR3: TGTGCCTGGAGTGTACAGGGAAACACTGAAGCTTTCTTT.

Only one count was recorded for this clone. This rearrangement joins TRBV5-1 to TRBJ2-1; possible D gene TRBD2, 6 bases. Trimming removed 5 bases at V and 0 bases at J, with 12 bases between. CDR3 length equals 15 residues. The V gene's germline CDR1 is SGHRS and CDR2 YFSETQ. The DNA for the CDR3 is TGCGCCAGCAGGGTGGGGGAGGCCTCCTACAATGAGCAGTTCTTC. Translating gives CASRVGEASYNEQFF.

A few counts support this clone. The chain recombines TRBV10-3 with TRBJ2-1; D unresolved. There are 15 residues in the CDR3. CDR1 is ENHRY and CDR2 is SYGVKD in the germline V gene. V lost 0 bases to trimming and J lost 4 bases, with 10 bases between them. For the CDR3, the DNA is TGTGCCATCAGTGAGTCGACCCCCGGATACAATGAGCAGTTCTTC. It codes for CAISESTPGYNEQFF.

The CDR3 region is CASSQARADNEQFF. CDR3 nucleotides: TGTGCCAGCAGCCAGGCGCGGGCTGACAATGAGCAGTTCTTC. The rearrangement uses TRBV7-8 and TRBJ2-1, with a weak D call TRBD2 (5 bases). Between the trimmed V and J ends, which lost 5 bases and 5 bases, there was a span of 13 bases. The V gene's germline CDR1 is SGHVS and CDR2 FQNEAQ. The CDR3 is 14 residues long.

The chain is built from TRBV25-1 and TRBJ2-7; 9 positions match TRBD2. The germline V gene has CDR1 MGHDK and CDR2 SYGVNS. The CDR3 runs to 17 residues. V dropped 2 bases and J dropped 5; count of bases not matched to a gene: 13. Here the CDR3 DNA reads TGTGCCAGCAGTGAACTTCCCGGTTCTAGCGGGACCCACGAGCAGTACTTC. This sequence encodes CASSELPGSSGTHEQYF.

To note about this clone: This CDR3 is also generated by other DNA sequences in the sample. The chain employs TRBV28 and TRBJ2-5; D is ambiguous. This CDR3 comprises 11 residues. Germline-derived CDR1 and CDR2 are MDHEN and SYDVKM. V lost 3 bases and J lost 5, with 4 bases in between. The CDR3: CASSLGETQYF. CDR3 in DNA: TGTGCCAGCAGTTTGGGGGAGACCCAGTACTTC.

V usage is TRBV25-1 and J usage is TRBJ1-5; 10 nucleotides match TRBD1. Looked up from germline, CDR1 is MGHDK and CDR2 is SYGVNS. There are 13 residues in the CDR3. Trimming removed 8 bases from V and 6 bases from J; junction bases left unmatched: 4. CDR3 DNA: TGTGCCAGCCAAGGGACAGGGGTTCAGCCCCAGCATTTT. It translates to CASQGTGVQPQHF.

This chain joins TRBV7-2 and TRBJ2-7, with TRBD1 matching 11 bases. J lost 6 bases, V lost 5 bases, and 3 bases had no gene match. The CDR3 loop spans 13 amino acids. The germline V gene encodes CDR1 SGHTA and CDR2 FQGNSA. CDR3 sequence (DNA): TGTGCCAGCAGCGCGGGACAGGGGGGCGAGCAGTACTTC. Amino acid sequence: CASSAGQGGEQYF. The full variable domain, its missing parts supplied by reference TRBV7-2 and TRBJ2-7, is GAGVSQSPSNKVTEKGKDVELRCDPISGHTALYWYRQSLGQGLEFLIYFQGNSAPDKSGLPSDRFSAERTGGSVSTLTIQRTQQEDSAVYLCASSAGQGGEQYFGPGTRLTVT.

The V and J genes are TRBV30 and TRBJ2-3; the D is unclear. Germline V CDR1 and CDR2: GTSNPN, SVGIG (reference sequence). V was cut by 1 base and J by 5 bases, with 4 bases left in between. The CDR3 sequence is 11 residues long. The CDR3 here is CAWSGLDTQYF. The CDR3 DNA is TGTGCCTGGAGTGGCCTAGATACGCAGTATTTT.

The gene calls are TRBV20-1 and TRBJ2-5; D is uncertain. Trimming cost V 5 bases and J 5 bases, with 6 bases left between them. Per the germline V gene, CDR1 is DFQATT and CDR2 is SNEGSKA (reference sequence). The CDR3 loop spans 10 amino acids. CDR3 sequence: CSASDETQYF. The CDR3 nucleotides are TGCAGTGCTTCGGACGAGACCCAGTACTTC.

The chain joins TRBV27 to TRBJ2-4; D call uncertain. V lost 11 bases and J 1 base, leaving 21 bases between the germline ends. Germline V gene data show CDR1 as MNHEY and CDR2 as SMNVEV (reference sequence). This CDR3 has 16 residues. CDR3 sequence: CAEAFGPLVAKNIQYF. As DNA, the CDR3 is TGTGCCGAGGCCTTTGGACCGTTGGTGGCCAAAAACATTCAGTACTTC.

This clone was recorded a few times. The rearrangement uses TRBV29-1 and TRBJ2-6; 7 bases line up with TRBD1. The CDR3 contains 14 residues. V was clipped by 5 bases and J by 2 bases; unmatched bases: 3. Germline V CDR1 and CDR2: SQVTM, ANQGSEA. CDR3 in amino acids: CSVKGQAGANVLTF. The CDR3 DNA reads TGCAGCGTTAAAGGACAGGCTGGGGCCAACGTCCTGACTTTC. The whole variable domain, filled in from reference TRBV29-1 and TRBJ2-6, reads SAVISQKPSRDICQRGTSLTIQCQVDSQVTMMFWYRQQPGQSLTLIATANQGSEATYESGFVIDKFPISRPNLTFSTLTVSNMSPEDSSIYLCSVKGQAGANVLTFGAGSRLTVL.

V and J are TRBV9 and TRBJ2-3; TRBD2 agrees at 12 bases. The CDR3 is 17 amino acids. With 7 bases clipped from V and 2 bases from J, the junction kept 11 bases outside the gene matches. CDR1 is SGDLS, CDR2 YYNGEE, per germline. DNA of the CDR3: TGTGCCAGCGGAGGGGGGACTAGCGGGCCTAACACAGATACGCAGTATTTT. The encoded protein is CASGGGTSGPNTDTQYF. The full variable domain, completed using reference TRBV9 and TRBJ2-3, is DSGVTQTPKHLITATGQRVTLRCSPRSGDLSVYWYQQSLDQGLQFLIQYYNGEERAKGNILERFSAQQFPDLHSELNLSSLELGDSALYFCASGGGTSGPNTDTQYFGPGTRLTVL.

V is TRBV29-1 and J is TRBJ1-2, with D uncertain. V gave up 1 base and J gave up 6 bases, with 12 bases separating them. Germline-derived CDR1 and CDR2 are SQVTM and ANQGSEA. CDR3 length: 13 residues. CDR3 in DNA: TGCAGCGTTGAAGTGGCAACCCGGAATGGCTACACCTTC. Its protein product is CSVEVATRNGYTF.

V gene TRBV7-6 combines with J gene TRBJ1-5; a possible D gene is TRBD1 (5 bases). There are 15 residues in the CDR3. The V end was cut by 5 bases, the J end by 0 bases, with 11 bases between. Germline values: CDR1 SGHVS, CDR2 FNYEAQ. The DNA of the CDR3 is TGTGCCAGCAGCGAACAGGCTAATAGCAATCAGCCCCAGCATTTT. This gives the protein CASSEQANSNQPQHF.

This chain joins TRBV7-7 and TRBJ2-7; 8 positions match TRBD1. This CDR3 region has 14 residues. V was clipped by 5 bases and J by 0 bases; unmatched bases: 3. The germline V gene encodes CDR1 SSHAT and CDR2 FNYEAQ (reference sequence). The CDR3 DNA sequence: TGTGCCAGCAGCCCCGGGACAGGCTCCTACGAGCAGTACTTC. Protein: CASSPGTGSYEQYF.

This clone was detected a few times. The V gene is TRBV29-1, the J gene TRBJ2-3, with a possible D match to TRBD2 (6 bases). Per germline, CDR1 SQVTM and CDR2 ANQGSEA. The CDR3 has 13 amino acids. The germline V and J ends were trimmed by 6 bases and 2 bases, with 12 bases remaining between them. CDR3 loop: CSVSGLTTDTQYF. The CDR3 DNA reads as TGCAGCGTCTCGGGACTTACCACAGATACGCAGTATTTT.

This clone appeared a single time. The V and J genes are TRBV5-4 and TRBJ2-3; D is perhaps TRBD2 (6 bases). V lost 4 bases and J lost 0, with 12 bases in between. The CDR3 is 15 residues long. Per germline, CDR1 SGHNT and CDR2 YYREEE (reference sequence). The CDR3 reads CASSLGGVSTDTQYF. The CDR3 DNA follows: TGTGCCAGCAGCCTCGGGGGTGTAAGCACAGATACGCAGTATTTT.

The chain employs TRBV28 and TRBJ2-5; a weak D match, TRBD2 (6 bases). The CDR3 totals 12 residues. With 5 bases removed from V and 5 bases from J, the gap between germline ends came to 9 bases. The germline CDR1 and CDR2 sequences are MDHEN and SYDVKM. CDR3 coding DNA: TGTGCCAGCAGTCCCGCGGGGGAGACCCAGTACTTC. It yields the protein CASSPAGETQYF.

This clone was found once. This chain connects TRBV7-2 to TRBJ2-1, with 7 bases that match TRBD1. Trimming at V came to 4 bases and at J to 7 bases, leaving 1 base not matched to a gene. The CDR3 extends over 12 amino acids. Germline V gene lookup returns CDR1 SGHTA and CDR2 FQGNSA. The chain's CDR3 is CASSSRGNEQFF. CDR3 coding DNA: TGTGCCAGCAGCTCCAGGGGGAATGAGCAGTTCTTC.

The chain has TRBV27 and TRBJ2-7; 7 bases line up with TRBD1. V trimming: 5 bases; J trimming: 6 bases; junction bases outside the gene matches: 16. The CDR3 spans 16 residues. Germline V CDR1 and CDR2: MNHEY, SMNVEV (reference sequence). The CDR3 is CASSATTGVVSFEQYF. The CDR3 coding sequence is TGTGCCAGCAGTGCTACCACAGGGGTGGTTAGTTTCGAGCAGTACTTC.

CDR3 loop: CASSQEVGTKSYNEQFF. The CDR3 region has the DNA TGCGCCAGCAGCCAAGAAGTAGGCACCAAATCCTACAATGAGCAGTTCTTC. V is TRBV4-3 and J is TRBJ2-1, with D uncertain. V lost 0 bases and J lost 1, with 13 bases in between. CDR1 and CDR2 from the germline V gene are LGHNA and YSLEER. The CDR3 has 17 residues.

The CDR3 reads CASSLLGAAARLEQFF. The CDR3 DNA is TGTGCCAGCAGCTTATTGGGGGCGGCGGCCCGTCTTGAGCAGTTCTTC. The chain recombines TRBV7-2 with TRBJ2-1; TRBD1 might be the D (6 bases). The CDR3 length is 16 residues. The V gene lost 2 bases and the J gene lost 9 bases, with 20 bases spanning the gap. The V gene's germline CDR1 is SGHTA and CDR2 FQGNSA. The full variable domain, rest sourced from reference TRBV7-2 and TRBJ2-1, is GAGVSQSPSNKVTEKGKDVELRCDPISGHTALYWYRQSLGQGLEFLIYFQGNSAPDKSGLPSDRFSAERTGGSVSTLTIQRTQQEDSAVYLCASSLLGAAARLEQFFGPGTRLTVL.

This clone was counted a few times. The V and J genes are TRBV29-1 and TRBJ2-7, with D perhaps TRBD2 (6 bases). The V and J ends lost 8 bases and 0 bases respectively, with 11 bases between them. Germline V lookup: CDR1 SQVTM, CDR2 ANQGSEA. This CDR3 comprises 12 residues. The chain's CDR3 is CSTLDYSYEQYF. The CDR3 nucleotides read TGCAGCACCCTGGACTACTCCTACGAGCAGTACTTC.

This CDR3 reads CASSKGQGTDTQYF. The CDR3 nucleotides are TGTGCCAGCAGCAAGGGACAGGGAACAGATACGCAGTATTTT. The chain has TRBV5-6 and TRBJ2-3, with 9 bases aligning to TRBD1. There are 14 residues in the CDR3. V lost 4 bases to trimming and J lost 3 bases; unmatched junction nucleotides: 3. CDR1 is SGHDT, CDR2 YYEEEE, per germline.

The chain has TRBV2 and TRBJ2-1; TRBD1 matches 8 bases. The V segment lost 7 bases and the J segment 3 bases; nucleotides outside the gene matches: 5. This CDR3 is 14 amino acids long. CDR1 and CDR2 from the germline V gene are SNHLY and FYNNEI. The CDR3 loop is CASKAGQGYNEQFF. The CDR3 DNA follows: TGTGCCAGCAAGGCTGGACAGGGCTACAATGAGCAGTTCTTC.

This clone was detected only a few times. The rearrangement links TRBV19 to TRBJ2-4; D uncertain. V was cut by 0 bases and J by 14 bases, with 14 bases left in between. The length of the CDR3 is 13 residues. From germline, CDR1 is LNHDA and CDR2 SQIVND (reference sequence). CDR3 protein: CASSIDRWQSKYF. The CDR3 DNA is TGTGCCAGTAGTATAGATAGGTGGCAGAGCAAGTACTTC.

The chain combines TRBV29-1 with TRBJ2-7; D may correspond to TRBD1 or TRBD2 (5 bases each). The germline V gene has CDR1 SQVTM and CDR2 ANQGSEA. V lost 6 bases to trimming and J lost 0 bases, with 12 bases between them. The CDR3 is 13 amino acids. CDR3 sequence: CSVGDPGSYEQYF. DNA of the CDR3: TGCAGCGTGGGGGACCCTGGCTCCTACGAGCAGTACTTC.